This is a list of T cell receptor beta chains from one sample in a study of beta chain features in type 1 diabetes. Assay used: immunoSEQ multiplex PCR; TCRdb lists only in-frame clones, some missing. Among 100,000 to 150,000 clones listed, around 15% were seen once. The sequencing input was central memory CD4+ T cells from blood. These receptors originate from a man between 25 and 39 years old with type 1 diabetes. Both conserved end residues are part of each CDR3. The order of the fields is J gene, clone size, D gene, V gene, CDR3 protein, CDR3 DNA. A D gene is named only where the DNA matches it firmly. Clone size is given for some rows only: seen once, a few or many times, or a class if the clone is expanded.

TRBJ2-4	NA	NA	TRBV28	CASRDITGGSQYF	TGTGCCAGCAGGGACATTACCGGGGGTAGTCAGTACTTC
TRBJ2-5	NA	NA	TRBV29-1	CSVQKLEETQYF	TGCAGCGTTCAGAAACTAGAGGAGACCCAGTACTTC
TRBJ1-1	NA	NA	TRBV7-3	CASSLGGSTEAFF	TGTGCCAGCAGCCTTGGGGGGAGCACTGAAGCTTTCTTT
TRBJ2-7	once	NA	TRBV4-2	CASSVEAASSYEQYF	TGTGCCAGCAGCGTGGAGGCAGCGAGCTCCTACGAGCAGTACTTC
TRBJ1-1	few	NA	TRBV25-1	CASRPTGNAEAFF	TGTGCCAGCAGACCGACCGGGAACGCTGAAGCTTTCTTT
TRBJ1-2	few	NA	TRBV29-1	CSVEGGELQGQGYTF	TGCAGCGTTGAAGGTGGGGAGTTACAGGGCCAAGGCTACACCTTC
TRBJ1-2	once	NA	TRBV10-3	CAISPEDRFDGYTF	TGTGCCATCAGCCCGGAGGACAGATTTGATGGCTACACCTTC
TRBJ1-6	NA	TRBD1	TRBV6-5	CASSARGLGSPLHF	TGTGCCAGCAGTGCCAGGGGGCTTGGATCACCCCTCCACTTT
TRBJ2-7	few	TRBD1	TRBV7-2	CASSLRDSVSYEQYF	TGTGCCAGCAGCCTTCGGGACAGCGTGTCCTACGAGCAGTACTTC
TRBJ2-1	NA	TRBD1	TRBV28	CASSWTGRGYNEQFF	TGTGCCAGCAGTTGGACAGGGAGAGGTTACAATGAGCAGTTCTTC
TRBJ1-4	few	NA	TRBV7-9	CASSLGGGTNEKLFF	TGTGCCAGCAGCTTAGGTGGGGGAACTAATGAAAAACTGTTTTTT
TRBJ2-5	NA	NA	TRBV7-3	CASSLEGGKETQYF	TGTGCCAGCAGCTTAGAGGGCGGAAAAGAGACCCAGTACTTC
TRBJ2-3	NA	TRBD2	TRBV9	CASSVTGSGGPQDTQYF	TGTGCCAGCAGCGTTACCGGTAGCGGGGGGCCACAAGATACGCAGTATTTT
TRBJ2-1	NA	TRBD2	TRBV6-5	CASLAGRYNEQFF	TGTGCCTCACTAGCGGGGAGATACAATGAGCAGTTCTTC
TRBJ2-7	many	NA	TRBV14	CASSQGGHAYYEQYF	TGTGCCAGCAGCCAAGGCGGACACGCATATTACGAGCAGTACTTC
TRBJ1-2	NA	NA	TRBV5-4	CASRGFSYGYTF	TGTGCCAGCAGAGGTTTTTCCTATGGCTACACCTTC
TRBJ2-3	NA	NA	TRBV4-2	CASSQGETDTQYF	TGTGCCAGCAGCCAAGGGGAGACGGATACGCAGTATTTT
TRBJ2-4	NA	NA	TRBV6-1	CASTFGGSTGNIQYF	TGTGCCAGCACCTTTGGGGGGTCTACGGGAAACATTCAGTACTTC
TRBJ2-1	few	TRBD2	TRBV7-9	CASSVQTSGNYNEQFF	TGTGCCAGCAGCGTACAGACTAGCGGAAACTACAATGAGCAGTTCTTC
TRBJ2-1	NA	NA	TRBV6-4	CASSVEEEIGEQFF	TGTGCCAGCAGTGTGGAGGAGGAAATAGGTGAGCAGTTCTTC
TRBJ1-4	NA	NA	TRBV28	CASSHPRANEKLFF	TGTGCCAGCAGCCACCCCAGGGCTAATGAAAAACTGTTTTTT
TRBJ1-6	NA	NA	TRBV2	CASTRSGPDRSPLHF	TGTGCCAGCACCCGGAGTGGTCCCGATCGATCACCCCTCCACTTT
TRBJ2-1	many	NA	TRBV6-1	CASSEIIGQGSYNEQFF	TGTGCCAGCAGTGAAATTATTGGGCAGGGGTCCTACAATGAGCAGTTCTTC
TRBJ1-4	NA	NA	TRBV20-1	CSARQGEKLFF	TGCAGTGCTAGGCAAGGTGAAAAACTGTTTTTT
TRBJ1-5	few	NA	TRBV29-1	CSVSGGNQPQHF	TGCAGCGTATCCGGAGGCAATCAGCCCCAGCATTTT
TRBJ1-2	few	NA	TRBV29-1	CSVDGGGMGYGYTF	TGCAGCGTTGACGGAGGGGGAATGGGCTATGGCTACACCTTC
TRBJ2-5	NA	TRBD2	TRBV30	CAWGSAPGGLGETQYF	TGTGCCTGGGGTAGCGCCCCGGGGGGGCTTGGGGAGACCCAGTACTTC
TRBJ2-3	few	NA	TRBV9	CASSVRGADTQYF	TGTGCCAGCAGCGTAAGAGGCGCAGATACGCAGTATTTT
TRBJ2-7	NA	NA	TRBV4-3	CASSPQPGPYEQYF	TGCGCCAGCAGCCCACAGCCGGGACCCTACGAGCAGTACTTC
TRBJ2-7	NA	NA	TRBV4-3	CASSQEWGQAVGSYEQYF	TGCGCCAGCAGCCAAGAATGGGGGCAAGCGGTAGGCTCCTACGAGCAGTACTTC
TRBJ2-7	NA	NA	TRBV10-3	CAIGYRADEQYF	TGTGCCATCGGCTACAGGGCCGACGAGCAGTACTTC
TRBJ1-2	few	NA	TRBV2	CASRRNPFYGYTF	TGTGCCAGCAGAAGAAACCCCTTCTATGGCTACACCTTC
TRBJ2-2	few	NA	TRBV6-5	CASSGVNEGTGELFF	TGTGCCAGCAGTGGGGTCAATGAGGGCACCGGGGAGCTGTTTTTT
TRBJ2-2	many	TRBD2	TRBV28	CASSKAGRNTGELFF	TGTGCCAGCAGTAAAGCGGGGAGGAACACCGGGGAGCTGTTTTTT
TRBJ2-7	NA	NA	TRBV6-5	CASSYSRGEQYF	TGTGCCAGCAGTTACTCGAGAGGGGAGCAGTACTTC
TRBJ1-1	NA	NA	TRBV14	CASHKWGTEAFF	TGTGCCAGCCATAAATGGGGCACTGAAGCTTTCTTT
TRBJ2-5	NA	NA	TRBV5-1	CASSLQETQYF	TGCGCCAGCAGTCTCCAAGAGACCCAGTACTTC
TRBJ2-1	few	TRBD1	TRBV19	CASSIGTGIYNEQFF	TGTGCCAGTAGTATCGGGACAGGGATTTACAATGAGCAGTTCTTC
TRBJ1-2	many	NA	TRBV7-9	CASSLEGVGNGYTF	TGTGCCAGCAGCTTAGAGGGAGTCGGCAATGGCTACACCTTC
TRBJ2-3	few	NA	TRBV11-3	CASSFPPAATDTQYF	TGTGCCAGCAGCTTCCCTCCGGCCGCCACAGATACGCAGTATTTT
TRBJ2-1	NA	NA	TRBV5-6	CASSFTGYNEQFF	TGTGCCAGCAGCTTCACAGGGTACAATGAGCAGTTCTTC
TRBJ2-1	few	NA	TRBV9	CASSKDYNEQFF	TGTGCCAGCAGCAAAGATTACAATGAGCAGTTCTTC
TRBJ2-3	few	NA	TRBV30	CAWGGGATLADTQYF	TGTGCCTGGGGAGGGGGGGCCACGCTGGCAGATACGCAGTATTTT
TRBJ2-7	NA	NA	TRBV25-1	CAQQWPTFEQYF	TGTGCTCAGCAGTGGCCCACCTTTGAGCAGTACTTC
TRBJ2-1	few	NA	TRBV5-1	CASSLVNSEYNEQFF	TGCGCCAGCAGCTTGGTAAATTCGGAATATAATGAGCAGTTCTTC
TRBJ2-5	NA	NA	TRBV29-1	CSVAPNQETQYF	TGCAGCGTTGCACCAAACCAAGAGACCCAGTACTTC